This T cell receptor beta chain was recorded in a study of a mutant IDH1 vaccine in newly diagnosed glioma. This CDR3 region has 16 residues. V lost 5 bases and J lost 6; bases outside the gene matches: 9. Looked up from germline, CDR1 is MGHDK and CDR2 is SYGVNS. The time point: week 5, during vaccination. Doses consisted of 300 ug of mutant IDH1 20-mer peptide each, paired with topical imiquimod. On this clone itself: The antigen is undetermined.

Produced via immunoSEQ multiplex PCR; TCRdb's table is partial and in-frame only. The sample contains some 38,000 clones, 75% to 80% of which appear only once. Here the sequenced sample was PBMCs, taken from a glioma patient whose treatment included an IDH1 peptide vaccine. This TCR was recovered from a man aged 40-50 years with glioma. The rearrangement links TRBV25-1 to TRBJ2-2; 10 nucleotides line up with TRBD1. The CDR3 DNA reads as TGTGCCAGCAGTCCGGGACAGGGGCCTTGGTCCGGGGAGCTGTTTTTT. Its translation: CASSPGQGPWSGELFF.